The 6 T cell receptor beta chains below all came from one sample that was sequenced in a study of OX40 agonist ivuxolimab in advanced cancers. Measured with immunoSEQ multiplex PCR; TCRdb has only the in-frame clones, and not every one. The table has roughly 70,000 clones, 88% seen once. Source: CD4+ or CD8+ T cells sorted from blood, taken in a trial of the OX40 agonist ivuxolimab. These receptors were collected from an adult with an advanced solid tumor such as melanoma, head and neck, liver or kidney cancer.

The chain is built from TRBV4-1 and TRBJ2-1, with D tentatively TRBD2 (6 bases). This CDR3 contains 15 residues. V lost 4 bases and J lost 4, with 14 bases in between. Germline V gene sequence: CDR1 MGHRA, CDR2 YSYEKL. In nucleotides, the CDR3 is TGCGCCAGCAGCCCATCCGGGACTCATTACAATGAGCAGTTCTTC. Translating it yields CASSPSGTHYNEQFF.

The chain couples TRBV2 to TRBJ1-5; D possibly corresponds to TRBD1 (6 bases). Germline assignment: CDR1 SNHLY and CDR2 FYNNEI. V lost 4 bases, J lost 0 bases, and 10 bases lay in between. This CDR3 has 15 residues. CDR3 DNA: TGTGCCAGCAGTGGGACAGACTATAGCAATCAGCCCCAGCATTTT. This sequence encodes CASSGTDYSNQPQHF.

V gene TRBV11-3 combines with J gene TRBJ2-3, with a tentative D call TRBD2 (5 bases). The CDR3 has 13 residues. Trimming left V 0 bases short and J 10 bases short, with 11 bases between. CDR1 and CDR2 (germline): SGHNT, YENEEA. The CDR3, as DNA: TGTGCCAGCAGCTTAGAAAGGCGGGCTCCGCAGTATTTT. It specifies CASSLERRAPQYF.

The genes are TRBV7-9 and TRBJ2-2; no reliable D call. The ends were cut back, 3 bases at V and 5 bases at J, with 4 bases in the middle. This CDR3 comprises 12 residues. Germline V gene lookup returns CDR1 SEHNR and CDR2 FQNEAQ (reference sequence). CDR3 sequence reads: CASSLETGELFF. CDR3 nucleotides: TGTGCCAGCAGCTTGGAGACCGGGGAGCTGTTTTTT.

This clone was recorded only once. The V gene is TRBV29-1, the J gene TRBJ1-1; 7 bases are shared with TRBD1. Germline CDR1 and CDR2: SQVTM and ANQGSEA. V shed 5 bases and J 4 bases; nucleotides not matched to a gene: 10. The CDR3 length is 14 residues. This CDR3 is CSVTKTGKGTEAFF. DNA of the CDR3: TGCAGCGTTACCAAGACAGGGAAGGGCACTGAAGCTTTCTTT.

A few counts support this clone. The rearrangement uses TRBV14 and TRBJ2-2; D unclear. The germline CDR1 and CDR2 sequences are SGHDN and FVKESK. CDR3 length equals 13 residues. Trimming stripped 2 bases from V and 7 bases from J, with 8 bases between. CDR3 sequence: CASSQRGIGELFF. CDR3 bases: TGTGCCAGCAGCCAAAGAGGTATCGGGGAGCTGTTTTTT.